Following are 2 T cell receptor beta chains from one sample sequenced in a study of blood T cell repertoires in COVID-19. Only in-frame clones appear in the TCRdb table, and some are missing; sequencing was by immunoSEQ multiplex PCR. The sample yields roughly 410,000 clones, roughly 90% seen once. The sequencing input was peripheral blood. These receptors originate from a middle-aged man with acute or convalescent COVID-19.

This CDR3 is CSASSVYGYTF. CDR3 coding DNA: TGCAGTGCTAGTAGCGTTTATGGCTACACCTTC. The chain uses TRBV20-1 and TRBJ1-2; D call uncertain. Germline values: CDR1 DFQATT, CDR2 SNEGSKA (reference sequence). V lost 3 bases to trimming and J lost 5 bases, with 7 bases between them. The CDR3 extends over 11 amino acids.

CDR3 sequence: CASSPRVQKAQHF. The CDR3 DNA reads as TGTGCCAGCAGCCCTCGGGTGCAAAAAGCCCAGCATTTT. This chain connects TRBV7-2 to TRBJ1-5; no firm D call. The CDR3 contains 13 residues. Germline loops: CDR1 SGHTA, CDR2 FQGNSA. The V and J ends lost 5 bases and 11 bases respectively, with 16 bases between them. Supplemented by reference TRBV7-2 and TRBJ1-5, the full variable domain reads GAGVSQSPSNKVTEKGKDVELRCDPISGHTALYWYRQSLGQGLEFLIYFQGNSAPDKSGLPSDRFSAERTGGSVSTLTIQRTQQEDSAVYLCASSPRVQKAQHFGDGTRLSIL.